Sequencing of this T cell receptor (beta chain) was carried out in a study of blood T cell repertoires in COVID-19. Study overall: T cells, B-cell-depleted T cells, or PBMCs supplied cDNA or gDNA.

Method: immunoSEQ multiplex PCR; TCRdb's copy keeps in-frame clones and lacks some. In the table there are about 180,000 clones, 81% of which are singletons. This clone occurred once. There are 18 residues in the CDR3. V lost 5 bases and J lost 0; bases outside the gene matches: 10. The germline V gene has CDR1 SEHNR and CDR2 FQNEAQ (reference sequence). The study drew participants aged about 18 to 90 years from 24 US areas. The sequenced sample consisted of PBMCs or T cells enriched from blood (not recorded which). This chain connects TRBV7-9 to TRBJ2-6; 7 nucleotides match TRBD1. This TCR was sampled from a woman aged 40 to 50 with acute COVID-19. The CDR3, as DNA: TGTGCCAGCAGCCAAAAGGGACAGATAACCTCTGGGGCCAACGTCCTGACTTTC. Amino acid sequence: CASSQKGQITSGANVLTF.